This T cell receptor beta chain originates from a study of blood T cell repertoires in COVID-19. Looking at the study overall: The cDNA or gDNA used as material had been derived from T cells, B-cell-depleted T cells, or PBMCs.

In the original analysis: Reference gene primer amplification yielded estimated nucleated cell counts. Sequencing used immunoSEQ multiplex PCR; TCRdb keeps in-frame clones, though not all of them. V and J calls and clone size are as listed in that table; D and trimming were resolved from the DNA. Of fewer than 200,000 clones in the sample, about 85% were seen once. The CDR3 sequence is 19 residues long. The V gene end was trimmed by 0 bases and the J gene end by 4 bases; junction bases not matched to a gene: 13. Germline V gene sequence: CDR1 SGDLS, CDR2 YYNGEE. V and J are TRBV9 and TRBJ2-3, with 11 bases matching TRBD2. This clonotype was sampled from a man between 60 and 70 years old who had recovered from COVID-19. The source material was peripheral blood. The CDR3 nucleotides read TGTGCCAGCAGCGTAGCTACTAGCGGGGGATTCAGCACCGCAGATACGCAGTATTTT. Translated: CASSVATSGGFSTADTQYF.